Described below is a single T cell receptor beta chain sequence and its context. What it recognizes is unknown. Here immunoSEQ multiplex PCR was the method, and the copy in TCRdb shows in-frame clones only, minus some. The data hold hundreds of thousands of clones, with just over 70% observed a single time. Deletions cut 7 bases from V and 4 bases from J, with 11 bases between. Germline CDR1 is MDHEN and CDR2 is SYDVKM. CDR3 size: 13 residues. The data belong to a study of cytotoxic CD8 clonotypes in ibrutinib-treated CLL. Overall study: Some 24 partial and 2 complete responses; at median roughly 70 months, about 14 remitted, roughly twelve progressed. There were, on average, 255,043 productive templates and 90,000 to 95,000 productive rearrangements per sample. Whole-study results and caveats: Before falling back toward baseline at progression, clonality had risen at the time of ibrutinib response. Researchers report that baseline clonality outpaced age-matched healthy donors and tracked circulating CD8+ T-cell counts.

Sequenced material: PBMCs, taken after 12 months of ibrutinib treatment. J is TRBJ2-1 and V is TRBV28; a weak D match, TRBD1 (6 bases). The sequence was collected from a human donor with chronic lymphocytic leukemia. CDR3 sequence (DNA): TGTGCCAGCATTACTAGGGGGTACAATGAGCAGTTCTTC. Translating it yields CASITRGYNEQFF.